The present T cell receptor beta chain was sequenced within a study of T cell responses to AZD1222 COVID-19 vaccine. TCRdb's copy holds only in-frame clones and misses some; the assay was immunoSEQ multiplex PCR. The repertoire has about 120,000 clones, roughly 90% of them found once; the top ten carry 4% to 5%. There are 17 residues in the CDR3. Trimming removed 5 bases from V and 2 bases from J; junction bases left unmatched: 8. Germline CDR1 and CDR2: SGHTA and FQGTGA. This receptor was taken from an adult who received the MenACWY meningococcal vaccine as a control. The rearrangement uses TRBV7-3 and TRBJ2-2; 10 bases match TRBD1. The sequenced sample was peripheral blood, obtained 28 days after the second dose of the MenACWY control vaccine. The CDR3 DNA reads as TGTGCCAGCAGCCTAGGGACAGGGGTCGGCAACACCGGGGAGCTGTTTTTT. Its protein is CASSLGTGVGNTGELFF.